The source of this T cell receptor beta chain is a study of blood T cells in healthy people across ages. A second roughly 6 to 11 cycle PCR used barcoded and J-beta primers. TCRdb re-called the 5' RACE reads through MiXCR, storing one row per CDR3 protein. Of about 970,000 distinct CDR3 sequences listed, about 53% were seen once; the top ten hold around 21%. This clonotype appeared many times. Between the trimmed V and J ends, which lost 1 base and 4 bases, there was a span of 5 bases. Germline CDR1 reads LGHDT; CDR2 reads YNNKEL (reference sequence). The CDR3 runs 12 residues. The rearrangement links TRBV3-1 to TRBJ2-7; D gene unclear. Input material: blood. The TCR was taken from an older woman in good health. For the CDR3, the DNA is TGTGCCAGCAGCCAAGTGGCGTACGAGCAGTACTTC. It is translated as CASSQVAYEQYF.